This T cell receptor (beta chain) comes out of a study of vaccination and CD4 T cells after COVID-19. Whole-study context: Sampling after COVID took place at a median of around 91 days (range 35 to 161) following diagnosis. Cells received overlapping spike peptides from SARS-CoV-2, HCoV-NL63, HCoV-OC43 and HCoV-229E as stimulation.

A note on this clonotype: Antigen: not known.

Germline values: CDR1 SNHLY, CDR2 FYNNEI. The V end lost 7 bases, the J end lost 3 bases, and 14 bases lay between the germline ends. The CDR3 consists of 14 residues. Once obtained from cultured CD4+ T cells, the DNA was sequenced using the Oncomine TCR Beta short-read assay. TCRdb fed the PCR reads into MiXCR, producing one record per CDR3 protein. The top ten clones hold 6.5% to 9% of a sample with more than 13,000 distinct CDR3 sequences, 60% to 70% of them seen once. Regarding treatment: roughly 11-day PBMC culture with coronavirus spike peptide pools or control peptides (ViraFEST assay). T cells were expanded with peptide pools, and expanded clonotypes were identified by TCR sequencing.

V gene TRBV2 combines with J gene TRBJ2-3; no clear D. Input material: CD4+ T cells from blood, cultured in vitro. This receptor was obtained from a human donor who had recovered from COVID-19. Here the CDR3 reads CASIIGPGTDTQYF. The CDR3, as DNA: TGTGCCAGCATCATAGGACCTGGTACAGATACGCAGTATTTT.